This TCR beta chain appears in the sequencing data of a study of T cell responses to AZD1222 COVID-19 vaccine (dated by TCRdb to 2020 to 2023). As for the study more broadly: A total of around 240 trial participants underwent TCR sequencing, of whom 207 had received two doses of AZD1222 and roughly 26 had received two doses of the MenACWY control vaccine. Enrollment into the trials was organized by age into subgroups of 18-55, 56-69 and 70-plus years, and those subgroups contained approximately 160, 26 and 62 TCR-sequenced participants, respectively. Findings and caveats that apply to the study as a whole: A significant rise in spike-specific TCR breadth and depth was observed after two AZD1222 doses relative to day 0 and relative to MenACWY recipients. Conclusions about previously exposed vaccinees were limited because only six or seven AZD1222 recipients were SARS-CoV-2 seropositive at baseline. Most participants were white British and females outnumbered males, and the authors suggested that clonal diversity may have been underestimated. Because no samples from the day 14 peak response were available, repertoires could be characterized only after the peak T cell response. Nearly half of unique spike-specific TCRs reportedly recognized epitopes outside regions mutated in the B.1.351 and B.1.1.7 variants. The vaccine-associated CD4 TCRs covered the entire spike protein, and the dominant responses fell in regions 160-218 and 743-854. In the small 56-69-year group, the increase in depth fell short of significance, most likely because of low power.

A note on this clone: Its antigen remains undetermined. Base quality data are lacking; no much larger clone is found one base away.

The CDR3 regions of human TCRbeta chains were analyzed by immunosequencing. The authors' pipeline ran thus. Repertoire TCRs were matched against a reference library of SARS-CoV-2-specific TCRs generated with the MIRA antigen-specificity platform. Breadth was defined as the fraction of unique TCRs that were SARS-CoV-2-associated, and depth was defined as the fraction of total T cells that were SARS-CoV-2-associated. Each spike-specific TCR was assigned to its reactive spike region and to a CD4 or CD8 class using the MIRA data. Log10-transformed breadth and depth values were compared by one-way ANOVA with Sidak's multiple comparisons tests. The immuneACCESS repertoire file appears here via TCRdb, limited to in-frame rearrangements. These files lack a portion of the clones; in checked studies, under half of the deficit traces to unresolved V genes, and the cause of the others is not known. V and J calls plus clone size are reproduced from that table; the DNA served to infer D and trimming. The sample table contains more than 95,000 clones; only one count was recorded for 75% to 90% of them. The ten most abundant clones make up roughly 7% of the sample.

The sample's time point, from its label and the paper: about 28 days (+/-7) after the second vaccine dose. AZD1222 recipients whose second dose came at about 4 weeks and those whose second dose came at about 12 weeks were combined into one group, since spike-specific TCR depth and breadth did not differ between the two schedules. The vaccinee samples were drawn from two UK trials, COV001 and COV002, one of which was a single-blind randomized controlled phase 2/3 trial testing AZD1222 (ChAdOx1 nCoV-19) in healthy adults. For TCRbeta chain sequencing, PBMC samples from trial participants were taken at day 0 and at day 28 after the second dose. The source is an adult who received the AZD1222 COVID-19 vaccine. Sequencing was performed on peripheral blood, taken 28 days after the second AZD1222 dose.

The DNA is TGCGCCAGCAGCCAACATTGGTTGGCCTCACCCCTCCACTTT. The encoded protein is CASSQHWLASPLHF. The rearranged chain carries TRBV4-1 and TRBJ1-6, with the D segment identity uncertain. The trim is 2 bases for V and 10 bases for J, with a gap of 12 bases between the germline ends. The CDR3 runs 14 amino acids, cysteine and phenylalanine included. The entry retains the CDR3 DNA only, 42 bases that are in frame from base 1. CDR1 and CDR2 are read off the germline V gene as MGHRA and YSYEKL.